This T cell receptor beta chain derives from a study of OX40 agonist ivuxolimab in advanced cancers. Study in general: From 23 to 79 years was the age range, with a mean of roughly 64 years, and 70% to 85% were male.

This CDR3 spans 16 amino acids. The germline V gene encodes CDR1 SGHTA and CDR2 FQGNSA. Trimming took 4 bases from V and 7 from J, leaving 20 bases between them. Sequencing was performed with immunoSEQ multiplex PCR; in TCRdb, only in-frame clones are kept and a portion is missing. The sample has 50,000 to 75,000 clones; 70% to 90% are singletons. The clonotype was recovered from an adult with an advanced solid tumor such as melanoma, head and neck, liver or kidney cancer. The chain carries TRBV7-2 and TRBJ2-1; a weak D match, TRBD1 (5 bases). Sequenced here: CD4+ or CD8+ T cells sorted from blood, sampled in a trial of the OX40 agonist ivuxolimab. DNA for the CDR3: TGTGCCAGCAGCTCCCACCGGGCTGAAGGGGCGAATGAGCAGTTCTTC. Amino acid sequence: CASSSHRAEGANEQFF.